What follows are 23 T cell receptor beta chains derived from one specimen sequenced in a study of T cells in tumors after PD-1 blockade (dated by TCRdb to about 2019). The intended sense of this specimen's time point label: before anti-PD-1 therapy. Library preparation employed the immunoSEQ multiplex PCR assay. Sourced from immuneACCESS, this table was stored by TCRdb with only in-frame sequences that have V and J called. A share of the clones is absent; for the studies checked, an unresolved V gene accounts for under half, and the remainder has no known explanation. Recorded for this sample are tens of thousands of clones; about three quarters of them occurred a single time. More than 30% of the sample is taken by the ten largest. This specimen consisted of PBMCs, obtained before anti-PD-1 treatment. These receptors were collected from a human donor with basal cell carcinoma.

This clone has a handful of counts. The V call is TRBV19, the J call TRBJ2-7; 7 bases fit TRBD1. V lost 5 bases, J lost 3 bases, and 7 bases stayed unmatched. Per the germline V gene, CDR1 is LNHDA and CDR2 is SQIVND (reference sequence). This CDR3 is built from 14 residues. The CDR3 spells CASSPWTGNYEQYF. The CDR3 DNA reads as TGTGCCAGTAGTCCCTGGACAGGAAACTACGAGCAGTACTTC.

DNA of the CDR3: TGTGCCAGCAGCTTCCCGACTAGCGGGAATGAGACCCAGTACTTC. Protein product: CASSFPTSGNETQYF. The rearrangement uses TRBV7-9 and TRBJ2-5, with 11 bases matching TRBD2. The CDR3 loop spans 15 amino acids. The trim removed 3 bases at V and 5 bases at J, leaving 5 bases unmatched. Germline CDR1 SEHNR, CDR2 FQNEAQ (reference sequence).

The V and J genes are TRBV9 and TRBJ1-2; D remains unclear. V lost 0 bases, J lost 4 bases, and 13 bases lay in between. There are 15 residues in the CDR3. CDR1 is SGDLS and CDR2 is YYNGEE in the germline V gene. CDR3 protein: CASSVDPTQGYGYTF. CDR3 DNA: TGTGCCAGCAGCGTAGATCCGACCCAAGGCTATGGCTACACCTTC. The full variable domain, completed using reference TRBV9 and TRBJ1-2, is DSGVTQTPKHLITATGQRVTLRCSPRSGDLSVYWYQQSLDQGLQFLIQYYNGEERAKGNILERFSAQQFPDLHSELNLSSLELGDSALYFCASSVDPTQGYGYTFGSGTRLTVV.

As regards this clone: The germline gene is not matched at one end of the junction; a read error may be the cause. This sequence joins TRBV9 and TRBJ2-1; 10 bases line up with TRBD1. The germline V gene has CDR1 SGDLS and CDR2 YYNGEE. The CDR3 sequence is 15 residues long. The CDR3 region is CASSTRTGGHNGQFF. Here the CDR3 DNA reads TGTGCCAGCAGCACACGGACAGGGGGGCACAATGGGCAGTTCTTC.

The rearrangement links TRBV6-6 to TRBJ1-3; possible D gene TRBD1, 6 bases. This CDR3 comprises 15 residues. Germline CDR1 MNHNY, CDR2 SVGAGI (reference sequence). Trimming stripped 2 bases from V and 1 base from J, with 9 bases between. CDR3 coding DNA: TGTGCCAGCAGTTACAATCAGGGGTCTGGAAACACCATATATTTT. Its protein product is CASSYNQGSGNTIYF.

V and J are TRBV24-1 and TRBJ1-2, with D possibly being TRBD1 (5 bases). This CDR3 is 11 amino acids long. Trimming took off 3 bases at V and 8 bases at J, with 6 bases between the two ends. Germline V gene sequence: CDR1 KGHDR, CDR2 SFDVKD. The CDR3, as DNA: TGTGCCACCAGTGATCGGGGCGGCTACACCTTC. Amino acids: CATSDRGGYTF.

The V and J genes are TRBV7-9 and TRBJ1-2, with a possible D match to TRBD1 (5 bases). The CDR3 runs to 14 residues. Germline lookup yields CDR1 SEHNR and CDR2 FQNEAQ (reference sequence). Between the trimmed V and J ends, which lost 4 bases and 8 bases, there was a span of 17 bases. The CDR3 is CASSSARDWLGYTF. The CDR3, as DNA: TGTGCCAGCAGCTCAGCCCGGGACTGGCTAGGCTACACCTTC.

The chain combines TRBV12-2 with TRBJ2-3. TRBV12-2 has pseudogene status. The CDR3 totals 16 residues. The CDR3 spells CASRLAGDGGTDTQYF. CDR3 DNA: TGTGCAAGTCGCTTAGCCGGGGACGGCGGCACAGATACGCAGTATTTT.

This chain links TRBV27 with TRBJ1-2; no clear D. There are 14 residues in the CDR3. Germline assignment: CDR1 MNHEY and CDR2 SMNVEV (reference sequence). The V gene lost 2 bases and the J gene lost 5 bases, with 12 bases spanning the gap. The CDR3 is CASSLGSWGYGYTF. DNA for the CDR3: TGTGCCAGCAGTTTAGGGTCTTGGGGTTATGGCTACACCTTC.

This clone has a single count. The chain combines TRBV19 with TRBJ2-3; D possibly uses TRBD1 or TRBD2 (5 bases each). Germline values: CDR1 LNHDA, CDR2 SQIVND (reference sequence). The CDR3 is 15 amino acids. Trimming stripped 6 bases from V and 0 bases from J, with 13 bases between. The CDR3 region has the DNA TGTGCCAGTAGGCACCGGGGCCTAAGCACAGATACGCAGTATTTT. Its protein product is CASRHRGLSTDTQYF.

This chain uses TRBV7-2 with TRBJ1-4, with 10 bases lining up with TRBD1. The CDR3 is made up of 15 amino acids. The junction had 2 bases not matched to a gene; V was cut back by 5 bases and J by 2 bases. Per the germline V gene, CDR1 is SGHTA and CDR2 is FQGNSA. CDR3 loop: CASSRTGGTNEKLFF. The DNA for the CDR3 is TGTGCCAGCAGCAGGACAGGGGGGACTAATGAAAAACTGTTTTTT.

This clone was seen only once. V gene TRBV6-5 combines with J gene TRBJ1-5; D gene ambiguous. Trimming removed 6 bases at V and 9 bases at J, with 12 bases between. Germline V gene data show CDR1 as MNHEY and CDR2 as SVGAGI. The CDR3 contains 12 residues. The CDR3 is CASSHGDRPQHF. CDR3 coding DNA: TGTGCCAGCAGCCACGGGGATCGGCCCCAGCATTTT.

V gene TRBV29-1 combines with J gene TRBJ1-1; 7 bases match TRBD1. The CDR3 has 14 amino acids. V trimming: 7 bases; J trimming: 3 bases; junction bases outside the gene matches: 11. Germline V lookup: CDR1 SQVTM, CDR2 ANQGSEA. CDR3: CSAGSTGAYTEAFF. The CDR3 DNA follows: TGCAGCGCTGGTAGTACAGGGGCCTACACTGAAGCTTTCTTT.

The V and J genes are TRBV7-9 and TRBJ1-2; D gene unclear. Trimming removed 1 base from V and 0 bases from J, with 6 bases in between. The germline gives CDR1 SEHNR, CDR2 FQNEAQ (reference sequence). This CDR3 contains 14 residues. The CDR3 region is CASSLDGANYGYTF. The CDR3 region has the DNA TGTGCCAGCAGCTTAGACGGAGCTAACTATGGCTACACCTTC.

This clone was counted only a few times. V and J are TRBV6-5 and TRBJ2-7, with 7 bases that match TRBD2. The V gene's germline CDR1 is MNHEY and CDR2 SVGAGI. The length of the CDR3 is 14 residues. V lost 5 bases and J lost 3; bases outside the gene matches: 7. In DNA, the CDR3 is TGTGCCAGCAGTCCACCGGGGGGAAACTACGAGCAGTACTTC. Translation gives CASSPPGGNYEQYF.

The chain links TRBV5-1 to TRBJ1-1; D is perhaps TRBD1 (5 bases). This CDR3 region has 11 residues. CDR1 is SGHRS, CDR2 YFSETQ, per germline. The V and J ends lost 1 base and 11 bases respectively, with 9 bases between them. CDR3 in amino acids: CASSLRGLAFF. CDR3 nucleotide sequence: TGCGCCAGCAGCTTGAGGGGTCTGGCTTTCTTT.

Here the CDR3 DNA reads TGTGCCAGCAGTTCATTGGGGAGCTCTGGAAACACCATATATTTT. It translates to CASSSLGSSGNTIYF. This sequence joins TRBV28 and TRBJ1-3, with D unresolved. CDR1 MDHEN and CDR2 SYDVKM come from the germline V gene. The CDR3 length is 15 residues. V was clipped by 4 bases and J by 0 bases, with 10 bases between them. Full variable domain (remainder filled in from reference TRBV28 and TRBJ1-3): DVKVTQSSRYLVKRTGEKVFLECVQDMDHENMFWYRQDPGLGLRLIYFSYDVKMKEKGDIPEGYSVSREKKERFSLILESASTNQTSMYLCASSSLGSSGNTIYFGEGSWLTVV.

This clone occurred a few times. The rearrangement joins TRBV28 to TRBJ2-7, with D possibly TRBD1 on 5 matching bases. Trimming removed 7 bases at V and 0 bases at J, with 10 bases between. CDR1 and CDR2 (germline): MDHEN, SYDVKM. The CDR3 loop spans 13 amino acids. The CDR3 reads CASTLGASYEQYF. CDR3 nucleotide sequence: TGTGCCAGCACCCTAGGGGCCTCCTACGAGCAGTACTTC.

This clone was seen more than once but under ten times. The chain links TRBV5-1 to TRBJ2-2; 10 bases agree with TRBD2. CDR1 and CDR2 from the germline V gene are SGHRS and YFSETQ. Trimming removed 0 bases from V and 2 bases from J; junction bases left unmatched: 7. This CDR3 contains 18 residues. The CDR3 is CASSLEASGGLNTGELFF. As DNA, the CDR3 is TGCGCCAGCAGCTTGGAGGCTAGCGGGGGACTTAACACCGGGGAGCTGTTTTTT.

This clone was seen only a few times. The chain has TRBV6-1 and TRBJ1-4, with a tentative D call TRBD1 (5 bases). Germline V gives CDR1 MNHNS, CDR2 SASEGT. The CDR3 length is 11 residues. V dropped 8 bases and J dropped 13 bases, with 14 bases sitting between them. The CDR3 loop is CASGDPGLLFF. CDR3 in DNA: TGTGCCAGCGGGGACCCGGGACTACTGTTTTTT.

This clone was recorded a few times. The rearrangement joins TRBV27 to TRBJ2-7, with D possibly being TRBD2 (6 bases). The CDR3 is made up of 16 amino acids. Trimming removed 6 bases from V and 1 base from J, with 19 bases in between. Germline loops: CDR1 MNHEY, CDR2 SMNVEV (reference sequence). CDR3 residues: CASSRELAALSYEQYF. The CDR3 region has the DNA TGTGCCAGCAGCCGGGAGTTGGCAGCCCTATCCTACGAGCAGTACTTC.

V and J are TRBV5-6 and TRBJ2-1; tentative D call: TRBD2 (6 bases). Trimming removed 2 bases from V and 1 base from J, with 10 bases in between. Looked up from germline, CDR1 is SGHDT and CDR2 is YYEEEE. The CDR3 is made up of 15 amino acids. In DNA form, the CDR3 reads TGTGCCAGCAGCTTTCTGGAGGGGTCCTACAATGAGCAGTTCTTC. Its translation: CASSFLEGSYNEQFF.

The chain has TRBV5-1 and TRBJ2-2; 8 nucleotides match TRBD2. The CDR3 covers 20 residues. In germline, CDR1 is SGHRS, CDR2 YFSETQ. Trimming removed 4 bases from V and 6 bases from J; junction bases left unmatched: 23. CDR3 protein: CASSPRSGGHNAVSPGELFF. The CDR3, as DNA: TGCGCCAGCAGCCCCCGAAGCGGGGGCCATAATGCGGTATCCCCCGGGGAGCTGTTTTTT.